Following are 22 T cell receptor beta chains from one sample sequenced in a study of blood T cell repertoires in COVID-19. TCRdb's table, derived via immunoSEQ multiplex PCR, lists solely in-frame clones and lacks some. The repertoire holds approximately 300,000 clones, with roughly 86% as singletons. The sequenced material came from peripheral blood. The receptors were gathered from a woman between 50 and 59 years old with acute or convalescent COVID-19.

This clone was counted a single time. This chain connects TRBV11-3 to TRBJ1-1, with TRBD1 matching 8 bases. The CDR3 runs 15 residues. Germline CDR1 is SGHNT and CDR2 is YENEEA. Unmatched junction bases numbered 5, after V lost 1 base and J lost 4 bases. The DNA for the CDR3 is TGTGCCAGCAGCTTAGGAGGACAGGGAACCACTGAAGCTTTCTTT. Its protein product is CASSLGGQGTTEAFF.

This chain uses TRBV5-1 with TRBJ2-7, with 13 bases aligning to TRBD2. The CDR3 contains 16 residues. V dropped 0 bases and J dropped 5; count of bases not matched to a gene: 5. The germline CDR1 and CDR2 sequences are SGHRS and YFSETQ. The CDR3 sequence: CASSLAPGLAGDEQYF. CDR3 bases: TGCGCCAGCAGCTTGGCCCCCGGACTAGCGGGAGACGAGCAGTACTTC.

The chain employs TRBV2 and TRBJ2-7; 7 bases are shared with TRBD1. There are 15 residues in the CDR3. V was clipped by 6 bases and J by 4 bases; unmatched bases: 12. CDR1 SNHLY and CDR2 FYNNEI come from the germline V gene. CDR3 DNA sequence: TGTGCCAGCAGACCGAGACAGGGTAGAACTTACGAGCAGTACTTC. This gives the protein CASRPRQGRTYEQYF.

This clone was counted only a few times. This sequence joins TRBV11-1 and TRBJ1-1; TRBD1 is a possible D gene (5 bases). CDR3 length: 11 amino acids. The germline V gene encodes CDR1 SGHAT and CDR2 FQDESV (reference sequence). V was pared by 4 bases and J by 10 bases, with 10 bases between. The CDR3 here is CASSSGRRAFF. The CDR3 nucleotides are TGTGCCAGCAGCTCAGGGCGGCGAGCTTTCTTT.

V usage is TRBV18 and J usage is TRBJ2-1; 8 positions agree with TRBD2. V lost 1 base, J lost 8 bases, and 10 bases stayed unmatched. The CDR3 contains 16 residues. Germline CDR1 and CDR2: KGHSH and LQKENI. CDR3 DNA sequence: TGTGCCAGCTCACCACGAAACGGGAGGGGTTGGGATGAGCAGTTCTTC. Translating gives CASSPRNGRGWDEQFF.

This chain connects TRBV6-2 or TRBV6-3 to TRBJ1-2; 9 bases are a match to TRBD1. The CDR3 totals 12 residues. V lost 5 bases, J lost 6 bases, and 1 base stayed unmatched. CDR1 MNHEY and CDR2 SVGEGT come from the germline V gene. The CDR3 region has the DNA TGTGCCAGCAGTACAGGGGGCGATGGCTACACCTTC. It translates to CASSTGGDGYTF.

CDR3 loop: CASSYVRNEKLFF. CDR3 DNA sequence: TGTGCCAGCAGTTATGTCAGGAATGAAAAACTGTTTTTT. V gene TRBV28 combines with J gene TRBJ1-4; the D is unclear. CDR3 length: 13 amino acids. CDR1 and CDR2 from the germline V gene are MDHEN and SYDVKM. V was pared by 4 bases and J by 5 bases, with 8 bases between.

In this sample, this clone turned up once. The CDR3 protein is CASSSTGAVTGQPQHF. The DNA of the CDR3 is TGTGCCAGCAGTTCAACAGGGGCCGTGACGGGACAGCCCCAGCATTTT. This rearrangement joins TRBV27 to TRBJ1-5; TRBD1 matches 7 bases. The length of the CDR3 is 16 residues. The J segment lost 7 bases and the V segment lost 4 bases, leaving 13 bases of the junction unmatched. The germline gives CDR1 MNHEY, CDR2 SMNVEV (reference sequence).

The chain employs TRBV29-1 and TRBJ1-2; D remains ambiguous. Trimming stripped 1 base from V and 4 bases from J, with 13 bases between. The CDR3 length is 14 residues. The germline CDR1 and CDR2 sequences are SQVTM and ANQGSEA. CDR3 loop: CSVEGDQDFYGYTF. The CDR3 coding sequence is TGCAGCGTTGAAGGTGATCAGGACTTCTATGGCTACACCTTC.

The rearrangement links TRBV2 to TRBJ2-1; 10 nucleotides line up with TRBD2. Trimming at V came to 4 bases and at J to 8 bases, leaving 17 bases not matched to a gene. The CDR3 spans 18 residues. CDR1 and CDR2 (germline): SNHLY, FYNNEI. The CDR3 loop is CASSGGSIAGGSGHEQFF. The CDR3 nucleotides are TGTGCCAGCAGTGGGGGATCTATAGCGGGAGGATCCGGGCATGAGCAGTTCTTC.

This chain connects TRBV28 to TRBJ2-7; TRBD1 might be the D (5 bases). This CDR3 region has 12 residues. The V end was cut by 2 bases, the J end by 5 bases, with 7 bases between. Germline-derived CDR1 and CDR2 are MDHEN and SYDVKM. The CDR3: CASSLRRDEQYF. CDR3 in DNA: TGTGCCAGCAGTTTACGCAGGGACGAGCAGTACTTC.

With regard to this clone: Other DNA sequences in this sample translate to the same CDR3. V gene TRBV5-1 combines with J gene TRBJ2-3, with TRBD2 matching 8 bases. The CDR3 is 14 amino acids. The V gene end was trimmed by 4 bases and the J gene end by 3 bases; junction bases not matched to a gene: 4. Germline loops: CDR1 SGHRS, CDR2 YFSETQ. Here the CDR3 reads CASSPGGGTDTQYF. The CDR3 nucleotides are TGCGCCAGCAGCCCGGGAGGGGGGACAGATACGCAGTATTTT.

J is TRBJ2-2 and V is TRBV9; the match to TRBD2 covers 13 bases. Germline V gives CDR1 SGDLS, CDR2 YYNGEE. This CDR3 region has 19 residues. V was pared by 2 bases and J by 8 bases, with 15 bases of the junction left unmatched. As DNA, the CDR3 is TGTGCCAGCAGCGTCTCTTTTGTAGGGACTAGCGGGAAGGGAGGGGAGCTGTTTTTT. Translating gives CASSVSFVGTSGKGGELFF.

The chain links TRBV12-3 or TRBV12-4 to TRBJ2-1; D is uncertain. V was pared by 3 bases and J by 8 bases, with 11 bases between. This CDR3 region has 13 residues. The CDR3 DNA reads TGTGCCAGCAGTTTTTTTAGAACCGATGAGCAGTTCTTC. This translates into CASSFFRTDEQFF.

The chain carries TRBV7-8 and TRBJ2-5; possible D gene TRBD1, 7 bases. Deletions cut 1 base from V and 6 bases from J, with 15 bases between. CDR1 SGHVS and CDR2 FQNEAQ come from the germline V gene. The CDR3 is 15 amino acids. The CDR3 spells CASSLVQGTPKTQYF. CDR3 coding DNA: TGTGCCAGCAGCTTAGTACAGGGGACTCCGAAGACCCAGTACTTC.

The chain employs TRBV5-6 and TRBJ1-5; D unresolved. The CDR3 is made up of 16 amino acids. The V gene's germline CDR1 is SGHDT and CDR2 YYEEEE. V was pared by 1 base and J by 4 bases, with 15 bases between. The CDR3 here is CASSLQGAERNQPQHF. The CDR3 DNA reads as TGTGCCAGCAGCTTGCAAGGTGCCGAGAGGAATCAGCCCCAGCATTTT.

The chain combines TRBV28 with TRBJ1-4, with a tentative D call TRBD1 (5 bases). The CDR3 extends over 15 amino acids. The V and J ends lost 3 bases and 3 bases respectively, with 11 bases between them. Per the germline V gene, CDR1 is MDHEN and CDR2 is SYDVKM. In DNA form, the CDR3 reads TGTGCCAGCAGTTTGCCTCAGGGTGCTAATGAAAAACTGTTTTTT. Translated: CASSLPQGANEKLFF.

This chain uses TRBV5-1 with TRBJ2-5, with 12 bases lining up with TRBD1. This CDR3 has 16 amino acids. The junction had 7 bases not matched to a gene; V was cut back by 2 bases and J by 5 bases. The germline V gene has CDR1 SGHRS and CDR2 YFSETQ. The CDR3: CASSLTGTGGAETQYF. The CDR3, as DNA: TGCGCCAGCAGCTTAACCGGGACAGGGGGCGCGGAGACCCAGTACTTC.

The chain joins TRBV5-1 to TRBJ2-5; perhaps TRBD2 as D (6 bases). V lost 4 bases, J lost 5 bases, and 18 bases lay in between. The length of the CDR3 is 15 residues. Germline V gives CDR1 SGHRS, CDR2 YFSETQ. The DNA of the CDR3 is TGCGCCAGCAGCCGGGCTTCGGATGGAGGGGAGACCCAGTACTTC. This translates into CASSRASDGGETQYF. The whole variable domain, filled in from reference TRBV5-1 and TRBJ2-5, reads KAGVTQTPRYLIKTRGQQVTLSCSPISGHRSVSWYQQTPGQGLQFLFEYFSETQRNKGNFPGRFSGRQFSNSRSEMNVSTLELGDSALYLCASSRASDGGETQYFGPGTRLLVL.

The chain carries TRBV7-9 and TRBJ2-1, with TRBD2 matching 12 bases. V lost 4 bases and J lost 10; bases outside the gene matches: 8. CDR1 SEHNR and CDR2 FQNEAQ come from the germline V gene (reference sequence). The CDR3 is 15 residues long. The CDR3 DNA sequence: TGTGCCAGCAGCTCACTAGCGGGGGGAGTGGAGGAGCAGTTCTTC. This gives the protein CASSSLAGGVEEQFF.

This clone was seen a handful of times. The genes are TRBV4-1 and TRBJ2-7; possible D gene TRBD1, 6 bases. This CDR3 is 15 amino acids long. V was cut by 0 bases and J by 6 bases, with 15 bases left in between. CDR1 is MGHRA and CDR2 is YSYEKL in the germline V gene. CDR3 protein: CASSQDSGQLREQYF. DNA for the CDR3: TGCGCCAGCAGCCAAGATTCCGGACAGCTGCGCGAGCAGTACTTC.

V and J are TRBV6-2 or TRBV6-3 and TRBJ1-6; D is ambiguous. CDR3 size: 13 residues. CDR1 MNHEY and CDR2 SVGEGT come from the germline V gene. Trimming left V 2 bases short and J 9 bases short, with 8 bases between. CDR3 region: CASSYGAASPLHF. CDR3 DNA: TGTGCCAGCAGTTACGGAGCAGCTTCACCCCTCCACTTT.